Presented here are 30 T cell receptor beta chains from one specimen sequenced in a study of response to subunit inactivated influenza vaccine. Via MiXCR, TCRdb re-called the RT-PCR reads, giving one row per CDR3 protein. Here the sample spans roughly 500,000 distinct CDR3 sequences, about 25% being singletons. The sequenced sample was CD4+ T cells sorted from PBMCs, obtained more than 4 days after vaccination. Receptors originate from a man aged 45-60 years who received an inactivated influenza vaccine.

The V call is TRBV7-2, the J call TRBJ2-7; D unclear. V shed 5 bases and J shed 0 bases, with 14 bases lying between them. The CDR3 loop spans 15 amino acids. The germline CDR1 and CDR2 sequences are SGHTA and FQGNSA. DNA for the CDR3: TGTGCCAGCAGCCCCTCCCCCCTCCTCTCCTACGAGCAGTACTTC. Translated: CASSPSPLLSYEQYF.

The rearrangement uses TRBV18 and TRBJ1-3; 7 bases map to TRBD1. Germline lookup yields CDR1 KGHSH and CDR2 LQKENI. This CDR3 has 16 amino acids. With V trimmed by 2 bases and J by 0 bases, 4 bases remained unmatched. As DNA, the CDR3 is TGTGCCAGCTCACCAACAGGGGCCACCTCTGGAAACACCATATATTTT. Translation gives CASSPTGATSGNTIYF.

The chain combines TRBV9 with TRBJ2-1, with 8 bases identical to TRBD2. The CDR3 contains 15 residues. Per the germline V gene, CDR1 is SGDLS and CDR2 is YYNGEE. Trimming cost V 0 bases and J 8 bases; bases outside gene matches: 7. CDR3 residues: CASSVASGSVDEQFF. CDR3 bases: TGTGCCAGCAGCGTAGCAAGCGGGAGTGTCGATGAGCAGTTCTTC.

In DNA form, the CDR3 reads TGTGCCAGCAGCCGAAGGGGTGCCGGGGAGCTGTTTTTT. Translated, it gives CASSRRGAGELFF. This chain joins TRBV3-1 and TRBJ2-2, with a tentative D call TRBD1 (5 bases). CDR1 and CDR2 from the germline V gene are LGHDT and YNNKEL (reference sequence). Between the trimmed V and J ends, which lost 4 bases and 6 bases, there was a span of 9 bases. CDR3 size: 13 residues.

Regarding this clonotype: One end of the junction does not line up with germline, which may come from a read error. The chain joins TRBV7-2 to TRBJ2-7; D unclear. The germline V gene encodes CDR1 SGHTA and CDR2 FQGNSA. The CDR3 has 17 amino acids. The CDR3 bases are TGTGCCAGCAGCAACAGTTCGTCGCTGATACCTTCCTCCGAGCAGTACTTC. Translating gives CASSNSSSLIPSSEQYF.

The chain combines TRBV7-9 with TRBJ2-3; D may be TRBD1 (5 bases). Germline V gives CDR1 SEHNR, CDR2 FQNEAQ (reference sequence). V was shortened by 5 bases and J by 6 bases, with 21 bases between the two germline ends. CDR3 length equals 16 residues. As DNA, the CDR3 is TGTGCCAGCAGCCCGGGCTACGACCCAGGGTGGGATACGCAGTATTTT. It codes for CASSPGYDPGWDTQYF.

In this sample, this clonotype turned up a few times. This chain connects TRBV5-6 to TRBJ2-2; D call uncertain. V was shortened by 1 base and J by 1 base, with 11 bases between the two germline ends. CDR3 length equals 16 residues. Germline V lookup: CDR1 SGHDT, CDR2 YYEEEE. The CDR3 here is CASSLMRRLNTGELFF. The CDR3 coding sequence is TGTGCCAGCAGCTTGATGCGGCGACTGAACACCGGGGAGCTGTTTTTT.

V and J are TRBV7-9 and TRBJ2-3; a weak D match, TRBD1 (5 bases). This CDR3 comprises 15 residues. The germline V gene has CDR1 SEHNR and CDR2 FQNEAQ (reference sequence). Deletions cut 3 bases from V and 0 bases from J, with 10 bases between. This CDR3 reads CASSFRVLSTDTQYF. The CDR3 DNA sequence: TGTGCCAGCAGCTTCAGGGTTCTTAGCACAGATACGCAGTATTTT. Drawing the rest from reference TRBV7-9 and TRBJ2-3, the complete variable domain is DTGVSQNPRHKITKRGQNVTFRCDPISEHNRLYWYRQTLGQGPEFLTYFQNEAQLEKSRLLSDRFSAERPKGSFSTLEIQRTEQGDSAMYLCASSFRVLSTDTQYFGPGTRLTVL.

This clonotype appeared a few times. The gene calls are TRBV10-3 and TRBJ1-2; maybe TRBD1 (5 bases). The CDR3 contains 13 residues. Trimming shortened V by 4 bases and J by 2 bases, and 8 bases separated the two germline ends. The germline V gene encodes CDR1 ENHRY and CDR2 SYGVKD. This chain's CDR3 is CAISGDVNYGYTF. The CDR3 DNA sequence: TGTGCCATCAGTGGGGACGTAAACTATGGCTACACCTTC.

The V gene is TRBV18, the J gene TRBJ2-3, with 12 positions matching TRBD2. Per germline, CDR1 KGHSH and CDR2 LQKENI. Trimming cost V 2 bases and J 5 bases; bases outside gene matches: 5. The CDR3 is made up of 16 amino acids. The CDR3 nucleotides read TGTGCCAGCTCACCAAATCCGGGACTAGCGGGAGATACGCAGTATTTT. It specifies CASSPNPGLAGDTQYF.

The chain carries TRBV12-3 or TRBV12-4 and TRBJ2-5; D not certain. This CDR3 has 13 amino acids. The V end was cut by 5 bases, the J end by 5 bases, with 12 bases between. CDR3 DNA sequence: TGTGCCAGCAGTCCCAGGTTTCGCGAGACCCAGTACTTC. Its protein is CASSPRFRETQYF.

This clonotype has only a few counts. The chain links TRBV6-2 or TRBV6-3 to TRBJ2-7, with 10 bases lining up with TRBD1. Germline assignment: CDR1 MNHEY and CDR2 SVGEGT. The V gene end was trimmed by 5 bases and the J gene end by 5 bases; junction bases not matched to a gene: 9. The CDR3 has 15 residues. The CDR3 reads CASSDRTGGYNEQYF. The CDR3 nucleotides are TGTGCCAGCAGTGACCGGACAGGGGGATACAACGAGCAGTACTTC.

The chain uses TRBV20-1 and TRBJ2-3; possibly TRBD1 for D (6 bases). This CDR3 is built from 15 residues. V lost 0 bases, J lost 0 bases, and 10 bases lay in between. Germline V gives CDR1 DFQATT, CDR2 SNEGSKA (reference sequence). The CDR3 bases are TGCAGTGCTAGAGATGACAGGAGAAGCACAGATACGCAGTATTTT. The encoded protein is CSARDDRRSTDTQYF.

The chain carries TRBV7-2 and TRBJ2-1; either TRBD1 or TRBD2 may fit D (6 bases each). V was trimmed by 3 bases and J by 4 bases, leaving 13 bases between them. This CDR3 comprises 15 residues. Germline CDR1 is SGHTA and CDR2 is FQGNSA. The CDR3 sequence is CASSLYGGQYNEQFF. CDR3 nucleotide sequence: TGTGCCAGCAGCTTGTACGGGGGCCAGTACAATGAGCAGTTCTTC.

This clonotype was recorded a few times. V is TRBV28 and J is TRBJ2-5, with D uncertain. The CDR3 loop spans 14 amino acids. Trimming pared 3 bases from V and 0 bases from J, leaving 8 bases between. Germline CDR1 MDHEN, CDR2 SYDVKM. The DNA of the CDR3 is TGTGCCAGCAGTTTTAATCGGAACCAAGAGACCCAGTACTTC. It codes for CASSFNRNQETQYF. The full variable domain, completed using reference TRBV28 and TRBJ2-5, is DVKVTQSSRYLVKRTGEKVFLECVQDMDHENMFWYRQDPGLGLRLIYFSYDVKMKEKGDIPEGYSVSREKKERFSLILESASTNQTSMYLCASSFNRNQETQYFGPGTRLLVL.

A remark on this clonotype: A junction end diverges from the germline sequence, so it may reflect a read error. CDR3 DNA: TGTGCCAGCAGTCAAGCGACAATGACAGATACGCAGTATTTT. Translated, it gives CASSQATMTDTQYF. This chain joins TRBV6-1 and TRBJ2-3; D call uncertain. Germline V CDR1 and CDR2: MNHNS, SASEGT. There are 14 residues in the CDR3.

This clonotype occurred a few times. This chain uses TRBV24-1 with TRBJ2-1, with D unclear. Trimming took off 3 bases at V and 6 bases at J, with 11 bases between the two ends. The CDR3 spans 14 residues. Germline-derived CDR1 and CDR2 are KGHDR and SFDVKD. The CDR3 bases are TGTGCCACCAGTGATCCATCCAGGCCCAATGAGCAGTTCTTC. Encoded protein: CATSDPSRPNEQFF.

This clonotype was seen only a few times. The chain is built from TRBV20-1 and TRBJ1-1; 7 nucleotides align to TRBD1. Per germline, CDR1 DFQATT and CDR2 SNEGSKA (reference sequence). After removal of 6 bases from V and 1 base from J, the junction contained 5 bases not matched to a gene. The CDR3 has 13 residues. The CDR3 coding sequence is TGCAGTGCCCCGGACAGGAAGAACACTGAAGCTTTCTTT. It specifies CSAPDRKNTEAFF.

This clonotype was picked up one time. V is TRBV21-1 and J is TRBJ1-4; the table's TRBD1 call for D was not verified on the DNA. TRBV21-1 constitutes a pseudogene. There are 11 residues in the CDR3. This CDR3 is CASVQGARRFF. For the CDR3, the DNA is TGTGCCAGCGTCCAGGGGGCGCGTCGGTTTTTT.

This clonotype was observed a few times. The chain is built from TRBV5-1 and TRBJ2-1; maybe TRBD1 (5 bases). V was trimmed by 0 bases and J by 0 bases, leaving 16 bases between them. CDR3 length: 18 amino acids. Per the germline V gene, CDR1 is SGHRS and CDR2 is YFSETQ. The CDR3 sequence is CASSLALVRGDSYNEQFF. The CDR3 DNA follows: TGCGCCAGCAGCTTGGCCCTAGTAAGGGGTGACTCCTACAATGAGCAGTTCTTC.

This clonotype was observed a few times. This chain connects TRBV19 to TRBJ2-7; no reliable D call. This CDR3 has 9 residues. V was cut by 11 bases and J by 3 bases, with 5 bases left in between. Germline loops: CDR1 LNHDA, CDR2 SQIVND (reference sequence). CDR3 DNA sequence: TGTGCCGTACACTACGAGCAGTACTTC. Protein sequence: CAVHYEQYF. Looking up the rest from reference TRBV19 and TRBJ2-7 gives the full variable domain: DGGITQSPKYLFRKEGQNVTLSCEQNLNHDAMYWYRQDPGQGLRLIYYSQIVNDFQKGDIAEGYSVSREKKESFPLTVTSAQKNPTAFYLCAVHYEQYFGPGTRLTVT.

This clonotype has just a few counts. This sequence joins TRBV6-5 and TRBJ2-7, with D unclear. Germline V gene data show CDR1 as MNHEY and CDR2 as SVGAGI. The V gene lost 0 bases and the J gene lost 5 bases, with 11 bases spanning the gap. This CDR3 comprises 14 residues. The CDR3 is CASSYSLNGHEQYF. The CDR3 bases are TGTGCCAGCAGTTACTCCCTCAACGGCCACGAGCAGTACTTC.

In this sample, this clonotype turned up many times. The rearrangement uses TRBV28 and TRBJ2-7, with a possible D match to TRBD1 (5 bases). V lost 5 bases, J lost 3 bases, and 11 bases lay in between. CDR3 length: 13 residues. The germline V gene encodes CDR1 MDHEN and CDR2 SYDVKM. CDR3 protein: CASSAGFGYEQYF. The CDR3 nucleotides are TGTGCCAGCAGTGCAGGGTTCGGCTACGAGCAGTACTTC.

The chain has TRBV19 and TRBJ1-2, with D tentatively TRBD1 (6 bases). This CDR3 spans 14 amino acids. Germline CDR1 LNHDA, CDR2 SQIVND (reference sequence). V was pared by 7 bases and J by 4 bases, with 16 bases between. CDR3 sequence: CASNPRTEVYGYTF. The CDR3 DNA sequence: TGTGCCAGTAACCCCCGGACAGAGGTCTATGGCTACACCTTC.

CDR3 sequence: CSGGTAAAGELFF. The CDR3 region has the DNA TGCAGCGGGGGGACGGCCGCGGCCGGGGAGCTGTTTTTT. This sequence joins TRBV29-1 and TRBJ2-2; D may match TRBD1 or TRBD2 (5 bases each). V was trimmed by 7 bases and J by 6 bases, leaving 15 bases between them. This CDR3 is built from 13 residues. Per germline, CDR1 SQVTM and CDR2 ANQGSEA.

The chain uses TRBV7-8 and TRBJ2-2; TRBD2 agrees at 11 bases. CDR1 SGHVS and CDR2 FQNEAQ come from the germline V gene. The CDR3 has 15 amino acids. The junction had 4 bases not matched to a gene; V was cut back by 4 bases and J by 6 bases. CDR3 protein: CASSSTSGKAGELFF. The CDR3 bases are TGTGCCAGCAGCTCGACTAGCGGGAAGGCCGGGGAGCTGTTTTTT.

CDR3 sequence: CSANRPGTGGTGELFF. The CDR3 DNA sequence: TGCAGTGCCAATCGCCCCGGGACAGGGGGGACCGGGGAGCTGTTTTTT. This chain links TRBV20-1 with TRBJ2-2; 11 bases are shared with TRBD1. The CDR3 totals 16 residues. V shed 6 bases, J shed 5 bases, and the junction held 11 bases outside the gene matches. Germline CDR1 and CDR2: DFQATT and SNEGSKA (reference sequence).

This chain joins TRBV7-9 and TRBJ2-1, with 7 bases identical to TRBD1. The CDR3 has 16 residues. Germline lookup yields CDR1 SEHNR and CDR2 FQNEAQ (reference sequence). V was clipped by 5 bases and J by 5 bases; unmatched bases: 12. CDR3 coding DNA: TGTGCCAGCAGCGATACACCGGGACAGCGAAACAATGAGCAGTTCTTC. Its protein product is CASSDTPGQRNNEQFF.

This clonotype was seen more than once but under ten times. The chain carries TRBV28 and TRBJ2-3, with 7 nucleotides matching TRBD2. The CDR3 runs to 15 residues. Germline CDR1 MDHEN, CDR2 SYDVKM. V trimming: 3 bases; J trimming: 2 bases; junction bases outside the gene matches: 5. For the CDR3, the DNA is TGTGCCAGCAGTTTCCAGCGGGGCCACACAGATACGCAGTATTTT. Its translation: CASSFQRGHTDTQYF.

CDR3 region: CASSSQGWRGGRTDTQYF. As DNA, the CDR3 is TGTGCCAGCAGTTCCCAGGGCTGGCGGGGGGGACGCACAGATACGCAGTATTTT. The rearrangement links TRBV28 to TRBJ2-3; 9 bases align to TRBD2. The junction had 12 bases not matched to a gene; V was cut back by 4 bases and J by 1 base. Germline V gives CDR1 MDHEN, CDR2 SYDVKM. The CDR3 sequence is 18 residues long. The full variable domain, in which reference TRBV28 and TRBJ2-3 provide the parts outside the CDR3, is DVKVTQSSRYLVKRTGEKVFLECVQDMDHENMFWYRQDPGLGLRLIYFSYDVKMKEKGDIPEGYSVSREKKERFSLILESASTNQTSMYLCASSSQGWRGGRTDTQYFGPGTRLTVL.